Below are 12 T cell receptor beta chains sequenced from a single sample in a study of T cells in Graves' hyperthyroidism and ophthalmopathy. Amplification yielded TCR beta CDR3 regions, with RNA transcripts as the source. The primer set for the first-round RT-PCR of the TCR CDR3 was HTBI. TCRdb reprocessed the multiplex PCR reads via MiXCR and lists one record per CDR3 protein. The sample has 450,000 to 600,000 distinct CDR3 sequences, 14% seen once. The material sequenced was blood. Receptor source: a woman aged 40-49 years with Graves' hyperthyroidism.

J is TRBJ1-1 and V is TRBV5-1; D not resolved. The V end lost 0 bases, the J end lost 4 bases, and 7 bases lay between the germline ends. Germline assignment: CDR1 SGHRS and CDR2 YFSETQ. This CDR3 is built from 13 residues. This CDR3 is CASSLVETTEAFF. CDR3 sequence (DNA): TGCGCCAGCAGCTTGGTTGAGACCACTGAAGCTTTCTTT.

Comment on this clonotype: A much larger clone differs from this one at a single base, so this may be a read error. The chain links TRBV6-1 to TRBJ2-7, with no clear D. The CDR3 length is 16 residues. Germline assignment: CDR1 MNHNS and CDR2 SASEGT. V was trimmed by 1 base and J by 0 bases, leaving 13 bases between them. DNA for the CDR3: TGTGCCAGCAGTGAAGTTGGGTCTCCTCCCTCCTACGAGCAGTACTTC. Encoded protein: CASSEVGSPPSYEQYF.

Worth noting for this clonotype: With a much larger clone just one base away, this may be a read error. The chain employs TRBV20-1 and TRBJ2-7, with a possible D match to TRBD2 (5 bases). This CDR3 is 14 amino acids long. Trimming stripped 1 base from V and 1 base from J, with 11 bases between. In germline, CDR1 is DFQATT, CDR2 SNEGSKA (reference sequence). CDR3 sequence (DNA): TGCAGTGCTAGAGCGCTAGCAAAATCCTACGAGCAGTACTTC. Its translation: CSARALAKSYEQYF.

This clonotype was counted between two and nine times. The CDR3 reads CASSPWGGGAGEKLFF. The DNA of the CDR3 is TGTGCCAGCAGTCCCTGGGGAGGGGGGGCAGGTGAAAAACTGTTTTTT. The chain couples TRBV12-3 or TRBV12-4 to TRBJ1-4; possibly TRBD1 for D (6 bases). CDR3 length equals 16 residues. V was clipped by 5 bases and J by 7 bases, with 20 bases between them.

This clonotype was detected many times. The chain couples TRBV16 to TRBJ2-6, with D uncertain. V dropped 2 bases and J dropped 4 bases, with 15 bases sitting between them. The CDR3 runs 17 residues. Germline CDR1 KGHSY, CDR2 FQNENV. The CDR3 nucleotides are TGTGCCAGCAGCCAAATTTACTCAGCGCCCGGGGCCAACGTCCTGACTTTC. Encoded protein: CASSQIYSAPGANVLTF.

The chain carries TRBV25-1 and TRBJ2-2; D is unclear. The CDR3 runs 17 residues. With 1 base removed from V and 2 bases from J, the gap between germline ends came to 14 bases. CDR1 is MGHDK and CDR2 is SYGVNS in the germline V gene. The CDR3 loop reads CASSESGLAGNTGELFF. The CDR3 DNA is TGTGCCAGCAGTGAATCGGGTTTGGCAGGCAACACCGGGGAGCTGTTTTTT.

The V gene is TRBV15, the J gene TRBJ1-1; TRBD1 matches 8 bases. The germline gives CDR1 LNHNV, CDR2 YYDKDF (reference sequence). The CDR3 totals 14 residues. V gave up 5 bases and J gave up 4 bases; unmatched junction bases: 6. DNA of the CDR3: TGTGCCACCAGCTTCGCCACAGGGGGCACTGAAGCTTTCTTT. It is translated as CATSFATGGTEAFF.

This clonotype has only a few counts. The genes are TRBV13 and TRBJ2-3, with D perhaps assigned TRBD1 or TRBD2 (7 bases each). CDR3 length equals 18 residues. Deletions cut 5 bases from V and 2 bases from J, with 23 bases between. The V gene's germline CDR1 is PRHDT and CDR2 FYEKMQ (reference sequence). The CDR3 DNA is TGTGCCAGCAGCAGCGGTTTCTGGGCAGGGGGGGACACAGATACGCAGTATTTT. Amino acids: CASSSGFWAGGDTDTQYF.

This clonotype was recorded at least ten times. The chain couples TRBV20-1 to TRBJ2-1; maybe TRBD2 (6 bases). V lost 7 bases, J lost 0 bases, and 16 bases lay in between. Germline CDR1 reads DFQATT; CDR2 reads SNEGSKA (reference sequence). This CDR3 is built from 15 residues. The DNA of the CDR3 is TGCAGTGTAGAGCGAGGGAGGACCTCCTACAATGAGCAGTTCTTC. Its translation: CSVERGRTSYNEQFF.

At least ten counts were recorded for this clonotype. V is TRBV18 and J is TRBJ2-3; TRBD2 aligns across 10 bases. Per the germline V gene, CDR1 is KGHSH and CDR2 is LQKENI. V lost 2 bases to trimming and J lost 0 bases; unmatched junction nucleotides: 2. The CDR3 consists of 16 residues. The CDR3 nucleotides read TGTGCCAGCTCACCAATGACTAGCGGGAGCACAGATACGCAGTATTTT. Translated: CASSPMTSGSTDTQYF.

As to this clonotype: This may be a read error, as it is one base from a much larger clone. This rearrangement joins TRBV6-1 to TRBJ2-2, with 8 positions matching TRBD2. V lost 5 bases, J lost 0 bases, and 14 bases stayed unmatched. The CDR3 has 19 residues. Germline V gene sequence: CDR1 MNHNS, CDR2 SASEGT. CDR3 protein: CASSPLVGRGGTNTGELFF. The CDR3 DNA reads TGTGCCAGCAGTCCGCTGGTCGGACGGGGGGGGACGAACACCGGGGAGCTGTTTTTT.

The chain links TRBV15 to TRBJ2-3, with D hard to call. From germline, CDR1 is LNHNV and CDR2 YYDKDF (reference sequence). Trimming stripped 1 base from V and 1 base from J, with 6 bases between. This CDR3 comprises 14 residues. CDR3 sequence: CATSRAGGTDTQYF. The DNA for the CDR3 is TGTGCCACCAGCAGAGCCGGTGGCACAGATACGCAGTATTTT.